This T cell receptor (beta chain) was identified during a study of graft-versus-host responses after intestinal transplantation. Study in general: Every recipient underwent anti-thymocyte globulin induction, then tacrolimus and steroids for 3 to 4 years.

Whole-study results and caveats: The study found high graft-versus-host to host-versus-graft clonal ratios in allografts of patients with graft-donor T cell macrochimerism.

Clones were sequenced by immunoSEQ multiplex PCR, and TCRdb holds only the in-frame ones, with some missing. The table records about 110,000 clones, about 91% of them present only once. Remarks on this clone: Antigen: not known.

The CDR3 length is 14 residues. The germline V and J ends were trimmed by 5 bases and 7 bases, with 15 bases remaining between them. The germline V gene has CDR1 SGHTA and CDR2 FQGTGA. This clonotype originated in a human donor who was the organ donor for an intestinal transplant. The gene calls are TRBV7-3 and TRBJ2-1, with unresolved D. The input for sequencing was unstimulated CD4+ T cells sorted from spleen or lymph node cells, taken before transplant. The CDR3: CASSPSPSRNEQFF. In DNA, the CDR3 is TGTGCCAGCAGCCCCTCCCCTAGTCGGAATGAGCAGTTCTTC.